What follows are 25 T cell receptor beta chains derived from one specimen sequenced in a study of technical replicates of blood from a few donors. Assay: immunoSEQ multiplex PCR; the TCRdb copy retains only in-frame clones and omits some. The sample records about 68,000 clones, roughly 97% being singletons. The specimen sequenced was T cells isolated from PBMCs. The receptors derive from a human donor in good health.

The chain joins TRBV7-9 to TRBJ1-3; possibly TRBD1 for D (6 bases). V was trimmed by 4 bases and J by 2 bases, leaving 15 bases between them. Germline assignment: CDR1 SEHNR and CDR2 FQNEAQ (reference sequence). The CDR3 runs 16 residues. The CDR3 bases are TGTGCCAGCAGCTCTCTCCGGGACAACCCTGGAAACACCATATATTTT. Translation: CASSSLRDNPGNTIYF.

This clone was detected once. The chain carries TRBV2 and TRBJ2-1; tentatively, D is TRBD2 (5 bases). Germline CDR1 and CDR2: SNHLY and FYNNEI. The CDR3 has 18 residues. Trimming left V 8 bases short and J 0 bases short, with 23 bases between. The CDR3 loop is CASQPSEGGRLSYNEQFF. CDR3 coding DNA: TGTGCCAGCCAACCCTCAGAAGGCGGGCGGCTCTCCTACAATGAGCAGTTCTTC.

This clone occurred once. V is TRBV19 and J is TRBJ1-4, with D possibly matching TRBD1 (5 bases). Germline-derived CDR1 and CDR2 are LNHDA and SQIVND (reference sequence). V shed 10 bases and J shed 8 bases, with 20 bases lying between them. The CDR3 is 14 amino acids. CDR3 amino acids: CATRRGGSGEKLFF. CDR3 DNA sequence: TGTGCCACCCGAAGGGGAGGATCGGGCGAAAAACTGTTTTTT.

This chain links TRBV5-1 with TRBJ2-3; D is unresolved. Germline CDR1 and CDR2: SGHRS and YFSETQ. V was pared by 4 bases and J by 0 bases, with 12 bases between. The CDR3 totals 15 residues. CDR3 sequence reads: CASSLLTPSTDTQYF. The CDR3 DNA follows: TGCGCCAGCAGCCTTCTGACTCCTAGCACAGATACGCAGTATTTT.

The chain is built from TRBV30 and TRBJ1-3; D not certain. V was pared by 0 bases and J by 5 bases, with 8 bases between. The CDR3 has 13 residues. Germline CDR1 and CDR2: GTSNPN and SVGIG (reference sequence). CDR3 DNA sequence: TGTGCCTGGAGTGTATTATCCCGAAACACCATATATTTT. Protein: CAWSVLSRNTIYF.

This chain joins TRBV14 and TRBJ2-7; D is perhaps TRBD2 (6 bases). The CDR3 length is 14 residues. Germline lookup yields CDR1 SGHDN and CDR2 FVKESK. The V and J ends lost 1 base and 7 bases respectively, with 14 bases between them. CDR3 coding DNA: TGTGCCAGCAGCCAAGGAACAGGACGGGGGGAGCAGTACTTC. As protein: CASSQGTGRGEQYF. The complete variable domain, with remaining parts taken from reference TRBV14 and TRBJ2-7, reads EAGVTQFPSHSVIEKGQTVTLRCDPISGHDNLYWYRRVMGKEIKFLLHFVKESKQDESGMPNNRFLAERTGGTYSTLKVQPAELEDSGVYFCASSQGTGRGEQYFGPGTRLTVT.

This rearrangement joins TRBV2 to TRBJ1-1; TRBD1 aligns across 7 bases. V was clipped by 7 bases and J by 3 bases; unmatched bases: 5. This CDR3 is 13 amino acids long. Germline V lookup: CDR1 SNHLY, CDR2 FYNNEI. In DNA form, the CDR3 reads TGTGCCAGCAACCTACAGGGGTACACTGAAGCTTTCTTT. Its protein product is CASNLQGYTEAFF.

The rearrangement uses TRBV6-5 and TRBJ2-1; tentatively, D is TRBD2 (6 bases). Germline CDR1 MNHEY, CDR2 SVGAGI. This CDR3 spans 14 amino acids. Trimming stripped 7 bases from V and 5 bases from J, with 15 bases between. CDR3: CASIGPSANNEQFF. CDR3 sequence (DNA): TGTGCCAGCATTGGGCCTAGCGCTAACAATGAGCAGTTCTTC.

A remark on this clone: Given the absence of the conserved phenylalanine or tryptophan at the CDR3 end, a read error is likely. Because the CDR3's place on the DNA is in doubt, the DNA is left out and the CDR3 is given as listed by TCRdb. The CDR3 sequence: CASSRALSSGRY. This chain connects TRBV7-9 to TRBJ1-1; the table's D call TRBD1 went unverified against the DNA. The CDR3 contains 12 residues when both ends are counted. Germline V gene lookup returns CDR1 SEHNR and CDR2 FQNEAQ (reference sequence).

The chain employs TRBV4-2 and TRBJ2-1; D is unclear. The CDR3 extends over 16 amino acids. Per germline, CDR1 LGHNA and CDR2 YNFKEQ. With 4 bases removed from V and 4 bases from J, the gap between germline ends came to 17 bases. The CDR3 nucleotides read TGTGCCAGCAGCCCTGAGGCGGCGGCGCGGTACAATGAGCAGTTCTTC. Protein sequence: CASSPEAAARYNEQFF.

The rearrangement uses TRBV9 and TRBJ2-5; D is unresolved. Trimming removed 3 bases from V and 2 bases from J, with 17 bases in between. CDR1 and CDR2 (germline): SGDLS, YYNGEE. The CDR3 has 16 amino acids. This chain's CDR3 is CASSANTATEQETQYF. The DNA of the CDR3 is TGTGCCAGCAGCGCCAACACCGCTACAGAGCAAGAGACCCAGTACTTC.

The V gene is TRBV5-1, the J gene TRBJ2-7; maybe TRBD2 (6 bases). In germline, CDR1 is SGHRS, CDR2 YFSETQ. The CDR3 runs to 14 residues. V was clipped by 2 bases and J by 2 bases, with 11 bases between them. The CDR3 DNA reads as TGCGCCAGCAGCTTTGATAGCGGAACCTACGAGCAGTACTTC. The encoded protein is CASSFDSGTYEQYF.

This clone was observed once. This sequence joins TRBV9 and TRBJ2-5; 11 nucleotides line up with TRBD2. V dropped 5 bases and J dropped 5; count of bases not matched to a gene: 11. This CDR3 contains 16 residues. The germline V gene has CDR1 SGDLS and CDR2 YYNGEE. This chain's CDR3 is CASSSTSGGHPETQYF. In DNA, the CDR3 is TGTGCCAGCAGTTCCACTAGCGGGGGCCATCCGGAGACCCAGTACTTC.

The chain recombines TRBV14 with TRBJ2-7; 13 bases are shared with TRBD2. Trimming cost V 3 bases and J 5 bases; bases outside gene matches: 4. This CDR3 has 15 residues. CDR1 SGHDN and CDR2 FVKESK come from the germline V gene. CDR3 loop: CASSHIGLAGDEQYF. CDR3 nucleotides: TGTGCCAGCAGCCACATAGGACTAGCGGGAGACGAGCAGTACTTC.

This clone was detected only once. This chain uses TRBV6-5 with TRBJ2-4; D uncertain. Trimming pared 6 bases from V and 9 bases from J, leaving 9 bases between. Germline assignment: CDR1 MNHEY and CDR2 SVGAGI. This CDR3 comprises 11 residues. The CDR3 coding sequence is TGTGCCAGCAGCGTCTCGGGCATTCAGTACTTC. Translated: CASSVSGIQYF.

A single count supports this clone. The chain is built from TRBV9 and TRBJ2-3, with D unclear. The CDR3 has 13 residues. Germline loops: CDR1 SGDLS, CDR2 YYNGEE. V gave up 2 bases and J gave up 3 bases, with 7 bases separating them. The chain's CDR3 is CASSVLTTDTQYF. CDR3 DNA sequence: TGTGCCAGCAGCGTCCTCACAACAGATACGCAGTATTTT.

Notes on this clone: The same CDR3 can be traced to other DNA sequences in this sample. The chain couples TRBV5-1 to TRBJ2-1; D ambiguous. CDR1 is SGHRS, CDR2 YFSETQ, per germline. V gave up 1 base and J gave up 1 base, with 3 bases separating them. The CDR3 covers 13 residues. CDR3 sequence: CASSLPSYNEQFF. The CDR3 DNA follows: TGCGCCAGCAGCTTGCCGTCCTACAATGAGCAGTTCTTC.

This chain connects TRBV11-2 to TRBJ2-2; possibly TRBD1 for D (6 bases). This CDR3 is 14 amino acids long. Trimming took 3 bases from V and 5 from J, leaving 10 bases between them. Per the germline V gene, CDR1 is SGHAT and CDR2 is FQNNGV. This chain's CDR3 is CASSLNRATGELFF. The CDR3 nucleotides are TGTGCCAGCAGCTTGAACAGGGCAACCGGGGAGCTGTTTTTT.

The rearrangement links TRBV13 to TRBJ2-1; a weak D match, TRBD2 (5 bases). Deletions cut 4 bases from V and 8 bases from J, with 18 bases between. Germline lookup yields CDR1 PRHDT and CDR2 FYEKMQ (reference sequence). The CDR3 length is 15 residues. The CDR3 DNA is TGTGCCAGCAGCTCATCGGCTAGCTATCAGGATGAGCAGTTCTTC. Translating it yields CASSSSASYQDEQFF.

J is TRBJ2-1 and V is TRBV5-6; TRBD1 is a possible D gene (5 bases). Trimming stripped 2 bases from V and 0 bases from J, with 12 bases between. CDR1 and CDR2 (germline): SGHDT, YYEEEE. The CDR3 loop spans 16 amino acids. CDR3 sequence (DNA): TGTGCCAGCAGCTTTCAGGGAATTAGCTCCTACAATGAGCAGTTCTTC. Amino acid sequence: CASSFQGISSYNEQFF.

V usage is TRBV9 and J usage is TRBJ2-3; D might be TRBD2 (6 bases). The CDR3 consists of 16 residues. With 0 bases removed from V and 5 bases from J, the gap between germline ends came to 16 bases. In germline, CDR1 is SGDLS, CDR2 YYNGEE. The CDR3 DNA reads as TGTGCCAGCAGCGTAGAGGCGGGAATCCTAGTAGATACGCAGTATTTT. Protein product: CASSVEAGILVDTQYF.

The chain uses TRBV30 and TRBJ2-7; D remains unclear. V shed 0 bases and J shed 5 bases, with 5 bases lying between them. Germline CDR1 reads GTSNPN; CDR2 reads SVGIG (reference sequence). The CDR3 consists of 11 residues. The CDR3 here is CAWSVLNEQYF. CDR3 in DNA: TGTGCCTGGAGTGTACTAAACGAGCAGTACTTC.

The CDR3: CASSRLTGPNEKLFF. CDR3 coding DNA: TGCGCCAGCAGCCGACTGACAGGGCCTAATGAAAAACTGTTTTTT. The chain is built from TRBV4-3 and TRBJ1-4; the match to TRBD1 covers 7 bases. The CDR3 runs to 15 residues. J lost 3 bases, V lost 4 bases, and 5 bases had no gene match. CDR1 and CDR2 from the germline V gene are LGHNA and YSLEER.

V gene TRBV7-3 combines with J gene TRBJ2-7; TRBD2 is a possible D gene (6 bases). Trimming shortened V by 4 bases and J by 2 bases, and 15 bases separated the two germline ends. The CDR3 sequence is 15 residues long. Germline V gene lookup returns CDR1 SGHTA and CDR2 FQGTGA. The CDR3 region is CASSYGPRETYEQYF. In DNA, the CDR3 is TGTGCCAGCAGCTACGGGCCCCGGGAGACCTACGAGCAGTACTTC.

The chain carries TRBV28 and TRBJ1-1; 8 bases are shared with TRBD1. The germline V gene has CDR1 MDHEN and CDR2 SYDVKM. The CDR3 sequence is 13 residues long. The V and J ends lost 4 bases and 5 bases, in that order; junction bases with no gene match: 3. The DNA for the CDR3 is TGTGCCAGCAGTTCAGGGGGCCTGACTGAAGCTTTCTTT. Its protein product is CASSSGGLTEAFF.